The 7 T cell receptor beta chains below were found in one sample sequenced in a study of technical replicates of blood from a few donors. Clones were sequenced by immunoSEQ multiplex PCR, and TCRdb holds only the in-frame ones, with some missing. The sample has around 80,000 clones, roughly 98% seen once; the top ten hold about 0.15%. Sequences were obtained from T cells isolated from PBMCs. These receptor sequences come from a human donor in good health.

The CDR3 is CASSWGQVNQPQHF. In nucleotides, the CDR3 is TGTGCCAGCAGCTGGGGACAGGTCAATCAGCCCCAGCATTTT. The V gene is TRBV6-5, the J gene TRBJ1-5; TRBD1 matches 8 bases. The CDR3 length is 14 residues. The J segment lost 3 bases and the V segment lost 6 bases, leaving 4 bases of the junction unmatched. Germline CDR1 reads MNHEY; CDR2 reads SVGAGI.

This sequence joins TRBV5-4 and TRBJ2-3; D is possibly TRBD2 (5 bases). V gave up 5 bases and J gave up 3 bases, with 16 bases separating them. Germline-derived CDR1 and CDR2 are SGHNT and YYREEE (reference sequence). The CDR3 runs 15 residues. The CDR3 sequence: CASSSRSGWTDTQYF. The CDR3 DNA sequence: TGTGCCAGCAGTTCCCGATCGGGGTGGACAGATACGCAGTATTTT.

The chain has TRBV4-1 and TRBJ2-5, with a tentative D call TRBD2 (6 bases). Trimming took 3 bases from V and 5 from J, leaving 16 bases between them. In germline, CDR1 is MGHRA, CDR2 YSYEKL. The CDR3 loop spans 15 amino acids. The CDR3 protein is CASSHAWRGGETQYF. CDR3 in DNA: TGCGCCAGCAGCCACGCTTGGCGGGGTGGGGAGACCCAGTACTTC.

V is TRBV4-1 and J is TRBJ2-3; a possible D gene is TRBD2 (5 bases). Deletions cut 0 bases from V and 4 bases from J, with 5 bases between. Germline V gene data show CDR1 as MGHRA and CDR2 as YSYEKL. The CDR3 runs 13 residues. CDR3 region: CASSQEEADTQYF. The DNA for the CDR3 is TGCGCCAGCAGCCAAGAGGAGGCAGATACGCAGTATTTT.

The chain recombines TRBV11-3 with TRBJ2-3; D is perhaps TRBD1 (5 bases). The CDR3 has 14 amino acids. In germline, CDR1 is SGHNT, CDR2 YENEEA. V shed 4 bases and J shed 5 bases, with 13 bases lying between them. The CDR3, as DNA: TGTGCCAGCAGCTCCTACAGACAGCAAGATACGCAGTATTTT. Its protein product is CASSSYRQQDTQYF.

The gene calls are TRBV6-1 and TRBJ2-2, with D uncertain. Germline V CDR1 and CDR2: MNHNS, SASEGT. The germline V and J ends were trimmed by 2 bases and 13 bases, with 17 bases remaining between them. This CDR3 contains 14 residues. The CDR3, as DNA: TGTGCCAGCAGTGAAAAAACAGATTCGTTGCTGCTGTTTTTT. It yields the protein CASSEKTDSLLLFF.

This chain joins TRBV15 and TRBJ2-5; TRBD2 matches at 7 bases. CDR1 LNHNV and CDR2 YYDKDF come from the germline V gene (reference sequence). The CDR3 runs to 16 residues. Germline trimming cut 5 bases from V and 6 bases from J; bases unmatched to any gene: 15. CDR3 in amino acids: CATSLFRVAGRKTQYF. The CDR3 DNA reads TGTGCCACCAGCCTCTTTAGGGTAGCGGGTAGGAAGACCCAGTACTTC.